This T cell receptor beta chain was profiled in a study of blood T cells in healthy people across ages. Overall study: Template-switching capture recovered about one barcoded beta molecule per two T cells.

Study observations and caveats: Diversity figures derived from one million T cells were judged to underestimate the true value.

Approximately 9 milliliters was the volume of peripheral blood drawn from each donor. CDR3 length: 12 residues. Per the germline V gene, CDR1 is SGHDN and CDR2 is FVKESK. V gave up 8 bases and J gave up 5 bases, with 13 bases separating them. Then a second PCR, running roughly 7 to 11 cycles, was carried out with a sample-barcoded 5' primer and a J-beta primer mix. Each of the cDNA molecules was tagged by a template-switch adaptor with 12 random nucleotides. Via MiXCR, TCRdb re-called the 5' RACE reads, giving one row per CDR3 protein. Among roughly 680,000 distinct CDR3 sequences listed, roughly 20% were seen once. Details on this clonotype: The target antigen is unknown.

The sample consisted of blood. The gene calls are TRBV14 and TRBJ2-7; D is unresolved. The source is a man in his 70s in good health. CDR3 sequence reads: CASLGSSHEQYF. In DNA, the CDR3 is TGTGCCAGCTTGGGATCATCCCACGAGCAGTACTTC.